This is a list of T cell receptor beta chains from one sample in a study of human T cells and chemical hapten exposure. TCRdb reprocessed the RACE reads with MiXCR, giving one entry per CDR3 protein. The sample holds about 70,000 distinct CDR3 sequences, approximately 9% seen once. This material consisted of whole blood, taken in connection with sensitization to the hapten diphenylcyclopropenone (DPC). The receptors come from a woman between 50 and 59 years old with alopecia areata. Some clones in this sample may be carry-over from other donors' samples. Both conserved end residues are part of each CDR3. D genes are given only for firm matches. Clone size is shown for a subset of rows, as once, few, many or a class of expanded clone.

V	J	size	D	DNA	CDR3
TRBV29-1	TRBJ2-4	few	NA	TGCAGCGTTGAAAGACCCGGGGGCCCCGGCATTCAGTACTTC	CSVERPGGPGIQYF
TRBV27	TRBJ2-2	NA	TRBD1	TGTGCCAGCAGCTTTGGACAGGGGGCGAGCACCGGGGAGCTGTTTTTT	CASSFGQGASTGELFF
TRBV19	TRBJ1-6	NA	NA	TGTGCCAGTAGTCCACGGGCGGACAGCTCCTATAATTCACCCCTCCACTTT	CASSPRADSSYNSPLHF
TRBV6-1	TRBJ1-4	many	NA	TGTGCCAGCAGTGAAGGGACCGGAAGCGCTGAAAAACTGTTTTTT	CASSEGTGSAEKLFF
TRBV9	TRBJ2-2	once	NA	TGTGCCAGCAGCCCCCAGGGACTTCGAGACACCGGGGAGCTGTTTTTT	CASSPQGLRDTGELFF
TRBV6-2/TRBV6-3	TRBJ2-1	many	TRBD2	TGTGCCAGCAGGCCCGGGGAGGGAGTTTACAATGAGCAGTTCTTC	CASRPGEGVYNEQFF
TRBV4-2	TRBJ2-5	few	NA	TGTGCCAGCAGCCAGGCCGAGGGGCCCGAGTACTTC	CASSQAEGPEYF
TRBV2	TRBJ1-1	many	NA	TGTGCCAGCAGTGAAGGCAGGGATGCTTTCTTT	CASSEGRDAFF
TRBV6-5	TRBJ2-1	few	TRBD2	TGTGCCAGCAGTTACGAGAGCGGGAGTGAAAATGAGCAGTTCTTC	CASSYESGSENEQFF
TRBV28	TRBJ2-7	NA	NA	TGTGCCAGCAGCCTTGGACCGTTCAGCGAGCAGTACTTC	CASSLGPFSEQYF
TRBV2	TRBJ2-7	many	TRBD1	TGTGCCAGCAGGTTGGGACAGCCCTACGAGCAGTACTTC	CASRLGQPYEQYF
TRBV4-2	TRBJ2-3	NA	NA	TGTGCCAGCAGCCAAGAGGAAGGGTCCCCAGATACGCAGTATTTT	CASSQEEGSPDTQYF
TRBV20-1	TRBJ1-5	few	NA	TGCAGTGCTAGAGATTCGGGGGGCGGGCAGCCCCAGCATTTT	CSARDSGGGQPQHF
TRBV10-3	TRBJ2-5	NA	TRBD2	TGTGCCTCTGGGGGGGTCCAAGAGACCCAGTACTTC	CASGGVQETQYF
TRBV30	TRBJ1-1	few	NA	TGTGCCTGGCGCGGGGCAGCTTTGGCGATGAACACTGAAGCTTTCTTT	CAWRGAALAMNTEAFF
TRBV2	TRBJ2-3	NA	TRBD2	TGTGCCAGCGTCCGCACTAGCGGGGGCCCTGATACGCAGTATTTT	CASVRTSGGPDTQYF
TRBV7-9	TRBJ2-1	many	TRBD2	TGTGCCAGCAGCTTTCTAGCGGCTTACAATGAGCAGTTCTTC	CASSFLAAYNEQFF
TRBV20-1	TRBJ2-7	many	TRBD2	TGCAGTACGTTAGCGGGAGCCGGCGAGCAGTACTTC	CSTLAGAGEQYF
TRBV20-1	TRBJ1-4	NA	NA	TGCAGTGCTCCAAGCCCCCAAGATGCCGCTGAAAAACTGTTTTTT	CSAPSPQDAAEKLFF
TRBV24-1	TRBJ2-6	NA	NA	TGTGCCACCAGTGACCCTGGACAGGGGGCCAACGTCCTGACTTTC	CATSDPGQGANVLTF
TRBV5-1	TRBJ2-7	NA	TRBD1	TGCGCCAGCAGCACGGGACAGGGCTTGTCCTACGAGCAGTACTTC	CASSTGQGLSYEQYF
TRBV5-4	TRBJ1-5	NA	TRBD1	TGTGCCAGCAGCATCGCCGGGACAGGGCGTTATAGCAATCAGCCCCAGCATTTT	CASSIAGTGRYSNQPQHF
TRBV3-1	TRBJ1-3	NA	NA	TGTGCCAGCAGCCAAGGACAGATCTCTGGAAACACCATATATTTT	CASSQGQISGNTIYF